This TCR beta chain is from a study of Ad26.COV2.S vaccination and SARS-CoV-2 variants (dated by TCRdb to 2020 to 2022). Looking at the study overall: The specificity and breadth of SARS-CoV-2-reactive T cell receptors after Ad26.COV2.S vaccination were assessed by TCRbeta repertoire sequencing. A total of 32 samples were included in the TCR-sequenced set, comprising roughly 19 Ad26.COV2.S vaccine recipients, 5 placebo recipients and 8 SARS-CoV-2 convalescent individuals.

The immunoSEQ Assay was used to sequence TCRbeta CDR3 regions. After extraction, genomic DNA underwent amplification by bias-controlled multiplex PCR, followed by high-throughput sequencing. The authors processed their data as follows. To quantify the absolute abundance of each unique TCRbeta CDR3 region, sequences were collapsed and filtered. T cell fraction was estimated by normalizing TCRbeta template counts to usable DNA, with usable DNA measured through amplification of reference genes found in all nucleated cells. Repertoire TCRs were annotated as SARS-CoV-2-specific when V gene, CDR3 amino acid sequence and J gene were exactly matched to a known reactive TCR set. MIRA supplied the reference SARS-CoV-2 TCR set, which was filtered for enrichment in COVID-19-positive ImmuneCODE repertoires so that public or cross-reactive TCRs were removed. Drawing on the MIRA antigens, annotated TCRs were analysed further at the level of specific ORF or position within ORF. Breadth was defined as the number of annotated unique rearrangements divided by the total number of unique productive rearrangements, and depth was defined as the summed frequency of the annotated unique rearrangements. Group comparisons of TCR breadth used two-sided Wilcoxon rank-sum tests. Not all clones reach the TCRdb copy of this immuneACCESS table, which keeps in-frame sequences only. Checked studies attribute under half of the gap to unresolved V genes and leave the rest unexplained. V and J calls plus clone size are reproduced from that table; the DNA served to infer D and trimming. Recorded for this sample are about 350,000 clones; 92% of them occurred a single time. Under 4% of the sample is in the top ten clones.

What the time point label conveys for this sample: individuals recovered from natural SARS-CoV-2 infection. Study-wide findings and limitations: After vaccination, spike-specific CD8+ and CD4+ T cell responses were reported to show substantial breadth. Ad26.COV2.S recipients had higher spike-specific TCR breadth than placebo recipients (P = 0.0014). Non-spike TCR breadth was comparable between vaccine and placebo recipients, consistent with the vaccine containing only spike. The authors noted that the TCR breadth and depth analyses may have underestimated total T cell responses.

In regard to this clone: This receptor's antigen is unknown. No base-level quality is on record; no much larger clone is a single base apart.

Unmatched junction bases come to 12, with V trimmed by 2 bases and J by 9 bases. Spanning cysteine to phenylalanine, the CDR3 consists of 16 amino acids. Kept here is only the CDR3 DNA, which spans 48 bases and is read in frame from base 1. From the germline V gene (reference sequence), CDR1 is SSHAT and CDR2 is FNYEAQ. This sequence uses TRBV7-7 and TRBJ2-1, and 8 bases in between align with TRBD2. Material: peripheral blood, obtained after recovery from COVID-19. This sequence originates from a human donor who had recovered from COVID-19. CDR3 sequence: CASSLSPSGGLGEQFF. The DNA sequence is TGTGCCAGCAGCTTAAGTCCGAGCGGGGGACTAGGTGAGCAGTTCTTC. Beyond the CDR3, the reference TRBV7-7 and TRBJ2-1 genes provide the residues; the full variable domain reads: GAGVSQSPRYKVTKRGQDVTLRCDPISSHATLYWYQQALGQGPEFLTYFNYEAQPDKSGLPSDRFSAERPEGSISTLTIQRTEQRDSAMYRCASSLSPSGGLGEQFFGPGTRLTVL.